This TCR beta chain was obtained from a study of shared clonotypes between healthy human individuals. Findings and caveats of the study: A generally larger estimated richness was seen in naive subsets than in memory subsets.

The repertoire was sequenced with immunoSEQ multiplex PCR; TCRdb's copy has only in-frame clones and lacks some. This table has 500,000 or so clones, about 96% appearing once. Germline V gives CDR1 SEHNR, CDR2 FQNEAQ (reference sequence). The CDR3 sequence is 14 residues long. Trimming took 2 bases from V and 2 from J, leaving 9 bases between them. A remark on this clone: What it binds is not known.

The sequence was collected from a woman aged 25 to 39 in good health. Material: naive CD4+ T cells sorted from blood. As to subset: CD45RA+ positively selected. This chain joins TRBV7-9 and TRBJ1-2; D might be TRBD1 (5 bases). The CDR3 nucleotides read TGTGCCAGCAGCTTATTGGGACTGAACTATGGCTACACCTTC. Translation: CASSLLGLNYGYTF.